These T cell receptor beta chains were read from a single sample in a study of T-cell reconstitution after alpha-beta-depleted transplantation in children. One entry per CDR3 protein results from TCRdb running MiXCR on the PCR reads. The table shows some 490,000 distinct CDR3 sequences, with roughly an eighth occurring only once. The sample was PBMCs from the stem cell graft donor, taken from the stem cell graft. The receptors originated from a human donor who donated a stem cell graft to a child with combined immunodeficiency. CDR3s include the opening cysteine and the closing phenylalanine or tryptophan. D genes are given only for firm matches. Clone size is not always given. Where it is, it says once, few, many or a class for expanded clones.

j_call	clone_size	d_call	cdr3_length	v_call	cdr3_nt	cdr3_aa
TRBJ1-3	many	TRBD1	15	TRBV7-2	TGTGCCAGCAGCTCACAGGGGTTCTCTGGAAACACCATATATTTT	CASSSQGFSGNTIYF
TRBJ2-1	.	.	16	TRBV9	TGTGCCAGCAGCGTAGATGGTAGCGGAACCTACAATGAGCAGTTCTTC	CASSVDGSGTYNEQFF
TRBJ2-1	few	TRBD2	16	TRBV2	TGTGCCAGCAGTGAATACGGCCTAGCGGATAACAATGAGCAGTTCTTC	CASSEYGLADNNEQFF
TRBJ2-1	few	TRBD2	15	TRBV9	TGTGCCAGCACCCCTACGATAGCGGGATACAATGAGCAGTTCTTC	CASTPTIAGYNEQFF
TRBJ2-4	few	TRBD2	15	TRBV7-2	TGTGCCAGCAGCTTAGATTGGGCGGGAGTTTCTGAGCAGTACTTC	CASSLDWAGVSEQYF
TRBJ2-1	.	TRBD1	15	TRBV2	TGTGCCAGCTCGAACTCGGGACAGGTTAGCAATGAGCAGTTCTTC	CASSNSGQVSNEQFF
TRBJ1-1	many	.	14	TRBV6-2/TRBV6-3	TGTGCCAGCATGCCAGGTGGCAGGGGAACTGAAGCTTTCTTT	CASMPGGRGTEAFF
TRBJ2-5	.	TRBD2	14	TRBV19	TGTGCCAGTAGTATGGGGACTAGCCCAGAGACCCAGTACTTC	CASSMGTSPETQYF
TRBJ1-2	many	.	13	TRBV10-3	TGTGCCATCAGTGACGAGGCTAACTATGGCTACACCTTC	CAISDEANYGYTF
TRBJ2-3	.	.	15	TRBV28	TGTGCCAGCAGTTTATGGGACGGGGGATTAGATACGCAGTATTTT	CASSLWDGGLDTQYF
TRBJ1-6	.	.	15	TRBV27	TGTGCCAGCAGCTTGGGTGTAGGTCGCCATTCACCCCTCCACTTT	CASSLGVGRHSPLHF
TRBJ2-5	many	.	14	TRBV5-1	TGCGCCAGCAGCCCTGGGAAAGGGCGGGAGACCCAGTACTTC	CASSPGKGRETQYF
TRBJ1-1	.	.	15	TRBV4-1	TGCGCCAGCAGCCAAGAGGCAGGGCTTGGCACTGAAGCTTTCTTT	CASSQEAGLGTEAFF
TRBJ2-1	few	TRBD2	15	TRBV4-3	TGCGCCAGCAGACCCGGGACTAGCGGGGGTTATGAGCAGTTCTTC	CASRPGTSGGYEQFF
TRBJ1-5	.	.	16	TRBV4-2	TGTGCCAGCAGCCCGGTGGCAGGGTTTAACAATCAGCCCCAGCATTTT	CASSPVAGFNNQPQHF
TRBJ2-7	many	TRBD1	15	TRBV10-3	TGTGCCATCAGTGAAGGGCCCAGGGGGCTTTACGAGCAGTACTTC	CAISEGPRGLYEQYF
TRBJ1-3	.	.	16	TRBV4-1	TGCGCCAGCAGCCAACCGGACGGGTTCTCTGGAAACACCATATATTTT	CASSQPDGFSGNTIYF
TRBJ2-7	many	.	14	TRBV7-9	TGTGCCAGCAGCTCGTTACATTACTCCTACGAGCAGTACTTC	CASSSLHYSYEQYF
TRBJ2-1	many	TRBD2	17	TRBV20-1	TGCAGTGCTAGAACTGGACTAGCGGGAGGGTTCTACAATGAGCAGTTCTTC	CSARTGLAGGFYNEQFF
TRBJ2-5	few	.	11	TRBV24-1	TGTGCCACCGAGTGGGAGGAGACCCAGTACTTC	CATEWEETQYF
TRBJ1-2	.	.	13	TRBV7-6	TGTGCCAGCAGCTTACTCCAGGGATTCGGCTACACCTTC	CASSLLQGFGYTF
TRBJ2-3	many	.	13	TRBV7-2	TGTGCCAGCAGCTTACGTTGGGGAAATACGCAGTATTTT	CASSLRWGNTQYF
TRBJ1-2	.	.	14	TRBV20-1	TGCAGTGCTAGAGATTTGATCAGAGACTATGGCTACACCTTC	CSARDLIRDYGYTF
TRBJ2-5	.	.	14	TRBV5-1	TGCGCCAGCAGCTTTGCCCCGGCCGGGGAGACCCAGTACTTC	CASSFAPAGETQYF
TRBJ1-2	few	TRBD1	13	TRBV5-6	TGTGCCAGCAGCCGGACAGGGATTGATGGCTACACCTTC	CASSRTGIDGYTF
TRBJ1-5	few	.	15	TRBV28	TGTGCCAGCAGTTTATTACAAGGGGCGGTTCAGCCCCAGCATTTT	CASSLLQGAVQPQHF
TRBJ2-1	few	TRBD1	14	TRBV7-9	TGTGCCAGCAGCCCCCGGGACAGGGGAGATGAGCAGTTCTTC	CASSPRDRGDEQFF
TRBJ2-7	many	TRBD1	15	TRBV4-2	TGTGCCAGCAGCCAAGGAGGACAGGGACCCTACGAGCAGTACTTC	CASSQGGQGPYEQYF
TRBJ2-5	.	.	13	TRBV6-1	TGTGCCAGCAGTCCAATTGGGGGAGAGACCCAGTACTTC	CASSPIGGETQYF
TRBJ2-3	many	TRBD1	17	TRBV9	TGTGCCAGCAGCGTTGGACAGGGAATAGATCTGGCAGATACGCAGTATTTT	CASSVGQGIDLADTQYF
TRBJ2-1	.	.	14	TRBV18	TGTGCCAGCTCACCAGTCAGGGCCTGGGATGAGCAGTTCTTC	CASSPVRAWDEQFF
TRBJ1-5	few	.	15	TRBV6-5	TGTGCCAGCAGTTACTCGTTCTACGGACATCAGCCCCAGCATTTT	CASSYSFYGHQPQHF
TRBJ2-3	.	TRBD2	14	TRBV29-1	TGCAGCGTGACCGACGGGGGGATCACAGATACGCAGTATTTT	CSVTDGGITDTQYF
TRBJ1-6	many	.	15	TRBV6-1	TGTGCCAGCAGTCCCACGGCTGTCTATAATTCACCCCTCCACTTT	CASSPTAVYNSPLHF
TRBJ2-5	few	TRBD2	17	TRBV3-1	TGTGCCAGCAGCCTAAGACTAGCGGGACTGTACCAAGAGACCCAGTACTTC	CASSLRLAGLYQETQYF
TRBJ2-3	many	.	16	TRBV5-1	TGCGCCAGCAGCTTGGACGGACAGACTAGCACAGATACGCAGTATTTT	CASSLDGQTSTDTQYF
TRBJ2-3	few	.	12	TRBV7-6	TGTGCCAGCAGCTTATCGGACTCCGAGTTGTATTTT	CASSLSDSELYF
TRBJ2-1	few	.	15	TRBV18	TGTGCCAGCTCACCAAAAGGATTCATTAACAATGAGCAGTTCTTC	CASSPKGFINNEQFF
TRBJ2-7	few	TRBD1	15	TRBV25-1	TGTGCCAGCAGTGCCCACGGACAGGCTCGGATCTCATTGGACTTC	CASSAHGQARISLDF
TRBJ1-2	.	TRBD1	15	TRBV12-3/TRBV12-4	TGTGCCAGCAGTTTAACAGGGGGCATGGACTATGGCTACACCTTC	CASSLTGGMDYGYTF
TRBJ2-1	many	.	11	TRBV5-1	TGCGCCAGCAGCTGGGATAGCCGACCTGTCTTC	CASSWDSRPVF
TRBJ2-3	.	.	14	TRBV4-3	TGCGCCAGCAGCCAGAGGGACATCACAGATACGCAGTATTTT	CASSQRDITDTQYF
TRBJ2-2	many	.	14	TRBV20-1	TGCAGTGCTTCGGACTATGCGAACACCGGGGAGCTGTTTTTT	CSASDYANTGELFF
TRBJ2-3	.	.	19	TRBV12-3/TRBV12-4	TGTGCCAGCTCGACAGTTTCTCCGACTAGACGTACTAGCACAGATACGCAGTATTTT	CASSTVSPTRRTSTDTQYF
TRBJ1-2	few	TRBD1	14	TRBV5-6	TGTGCCAGCAGGCCGGGGGGACAGACATATGGCTACACCTTC	CASRPGGQTYGYTF
TRBJ2-7	many	TRBD2	15	TRBV10-3	TGTGCCATCAGTGATGGACTAGCGCACGCCTACGAGCAGTACTTC	CAISDGLAHAYEQYF
TRBJ2-6	few	.	17	TRBV4-2	TGTGCCAGCAGCAACCGGGACCGACGCTCTGGGGCCAACGTCCTGACTTTC	CASSNRDRRSGANVLTF
TRBJ2-5	few	.	14	TRBV6-2/TRBV6-3	TGTGCCAGCACCAAAAGGCGAGAACAAGAGACCCAGTACTTC	CASTKRREQETQYF
TRBJ2-3	once	.	14	TRBV25-1	TGTGCCAGCAGCGAGGACAGAATCACAGATACGCAGTATTTT	CASSEDRITDTQYF
TRBJ2-3	.	TRBD2	14	TRBV5-1	TGCGCCAGCAGCTCTGCGGGAGGGGCAGATACGCAGTATTTT	CASSSAGGADTQYF
TRBJ2-1	.	TRBD2	16	TRBV7-2	TGTGCCAGCAGCTACGGACGCGGGGGGAAATACAATGAGCAGTTCTTC	CASSYGRGGKYNEQFF
TRBJ2-1	.	TRBD2	16	TRBV7-9	TGTGCCAGCAGTTTCCTAGCGGGAGTCTCCTACAATGAGCAGTTCTTC	CASSFLAGVSYNEQFF
TRBJ2-1	.	.	13	TRBV11-2	TGTGCCAGCAGCCCCGTCGTCGAGGATGAGCAGTTCTTC	CASSPVVEDEQFF
TRBJ2-1	.	TRBD2	16	TRBV28	TGTGCCAGCAGTTCACCCGGACTAGCTAAAAACAATGAGCAGTTCTTC	CASSSPGLAKNNEQFF